The next 18 T cell receptor beta chains were all read from a single sample in a study of T cells after posttransplantation cyclophosphamide (dated by TCRdb to 2016 to 2017). Libraries were prepared through the immunoSEQ multiplex PCR assay. The table comes from immuneACCESS by way of TCRdb, which keeps in-frame sequences with V and J called. Part of the clones is missing from these tables; in studies checked, under half for an unresolved V gene and the rest for unknown reasons. The sample comprises tens of thousands of clones, and every one was counted more than once. The ten biggest clones cover 6.5% to 7% of the sample. Specimen: PBMCs. These receptors all stem from a woman in her forties or fifties in good health and a related stem cell transplant donor.

This clone has ten or more counts. The chain links TRBV6-1 to TRBJ1-5, with unresolved D. Trimming removed 10 bases at V and 0 bases at J, with 10 bases between. Germline V gives CDR1 MNHNS, CDR2 SASEGT. The length of the CDR3 is 13 residues. CDR3 nucleotides: TGTGCCACCGAGCCCCTTAGCAATCAGCCCCAGCATTTT. It encodes CATEPLSNQPQHF.

The chain carries TRBV20-1 and TRBJ1-2, with D unresolved. Germline V lookup: CDR1 DFQATT, CDR2 SNEGSKA (reference sequence). CDR3 length: 11 amino acids. V lost 3 bases, J lost 8 bases, and 10 bases lay in between. CDR3 protein: CSASTGWGYTF. The CDR3 nucleotides are TGCAGTGCTAGCACGGGTTGGGGCTACACCTTC.

This clone has only a few counts. The V gene is TRBV29-1, the J gene TRBJ1-2; the D is unclear. The CDR3 runs to 14 residues. The V end lost 2 bases, the J end lost 2 bases, and 12 bases lay between the germline ends. Per the germline V gene, CDR1 is SQVTM and CDR2 is ANQGSEA. CDR3 region: CSVESAGPNYGYTF. For the CDR3, the DNA is TGCAGCGTTGAATCGGCAGGTCCCAACTATGGCTACACCTTC.

V is TRBV11-3 and J is TRBJ2-2; D may match TRBD1 or TRBD2 (5 bases each). The germline V gene encodes CDR1 SGHNT and CDR2 YENEEA. The germline V and J ends were trimmed by 5 bases and 6 bases, with 13 bases remaining between them. The CDR3 sequence is 14 residues long. The CDR3 DNA reads as TGTGCCAGCAGCCCGAGGGGTTCCGCCGGGGAGCTGTTTTTT. Translating gives CASSPRGSAGELFF.

This clone occurred many times. The chain joins TRBV12-3 or TRBV12-4 to TRBJ1-1; no reliable D call. The CDR3 has 14 residues. Trimming took 3 bases from V and 0 from J, leaving 8 bases between them. CDR3 sequence: CASSFQTMNTEAFF. CDR3 bases: TGTGCCAGCAGTTTCCAGACTATGAACACTGAAGCTTTCTTT.

This clone was counted only a few times. This sequence joins TRBV7-6 and TRBJ1-1, with 7 bases lining up with TRBD1. CDR3 length: 17 amino acids. The germline V gene encodes CDR1 SGHVS and CDR2 FNYEAQ. V lost 5 bases to trimming and J lost 5 bases; unmatched junction nucleotides: 17. CDR3 amino acids: CASSRRFTGTAVTEAFF. CDR3 bases: TGTGCCAGCAGCCGTAGATTTACCGGGACAGCGGTGACTGAAGCTTTCTTT.

In its sample, this clone was seen many times. This chain connects TRBV5-1 to TRBJ1-2; TRBD1 aligns across 7 bases. The CDR3 length is 15 residues. V gave up 4 bases and J gave up 2 bases; unmatched junction bases: 8. In germline, CDR1 is SGHRS, CDR2 YFSETQ. CDR3 in amino acids: CASSQSGQSNYGYTF. In DNA form, the CDR3 reads TGCGCCAGCAGCCAATCGGGACAGTCAAACTATGGCTACACCTTC.

In this sample, this clone turned up many times. The CDR3 spells CASRVLQGDTEAFF. The CDR3 DNA reads as TGTGCCAGCAGAGTTCTACAGGGTGACACTGAAGCTTTCTTT. The V and J genes are TRBV27 and TRBJ1-1; maybe TRBD1 (6 bases). CDR1 is MNHEY and CDR2 is SMNVEV in the germline V gene (reference sequence). Trimming left V 6 bases short and J 3 bases short, with 14 bases between. This CDR3 comprises 14 residues.

This clone occurred many times. CDR3 residues: CASSPGTMRTEAFF. The CDR3, as DNA: TGTGCCAGCAGCCCCGGGACAATGAGGACTGAAGCTTTCTTT. The rearrangement joins TRBV7-2 to TRBJ1-1; a weak D match, TRBD1 (6 bases). This CDR3 spans 14 amino acids. V gave up 5 bases and J gave up 5 bases, with 15 bases separating them. Germline CDR1 reads SGHTA; CDR2 reads FQGNSA. The whole variable domain, remainder taken from reference TRBV7-2 and TRBJ1-1, is GAGVSQSPSNKVTEKGKDVELRCDPISGHTALYWYRQSLGQGLEFLIYFQGNSAPDKSGLPSDRFSAERTGGSVSTLTIQRTQQEDSAVYLCASSPGTMRTEAFFGQGTRLTVV.

This clone was seen ten or more times. The CDR3, as DNA: TGTGCCAGCAACCCTCTAGCGGGAGGGACCTACGAGCAGTACTTC. Protein product: CASNPLAGGTYEQYF. The chain carries TRBV28 and TRBJ2-7; 12 bases map to TRBD2. Losses at the gene ends were 7 bases for V and 2 bases for J; bases not matched to a gene: 6. The germline gives CDR1 MDHEN, CDR2 SYDVKM. The CDR3 has 15 residues.

This clone has ten or more counts. The rearrangement links TRBV5-4 to TRBJ2-5; D gene ambiguous. Between the trimmed V and J ends, which lost 4 bases and 4 bases, there was a span of 14 bases. The germline V gene encodes CDR1 SGHNT and CDR2 YYREEE (reference sequence). CDR3 length equals 14 residues. The CDR3, as DNA: TGTGCCAGCAGCCAGCGAAGATGGAGAGAGACCCAGTACTTC. As protein: CASSQRRWRETQYF.

In this sample, this clone turned up many times. V usage is TRBV18 and J usage is TRBJ1-3; weak D call: TRBD1 (6 bases). The CDR3 is made up of 17 amino acids. From germline, CDR1 is KGHSH and CDR2 LQKENI. Deletions cut 3 bases from V and 0 bases from J, with 15 bases between. Here the CDR3 DNA reads TGTGCCAGCTCACCGCTTGGGACAACGAGCTCTGGAAACACCATATATTTT. Protein: CASSPLGTTSSGNTIYF.

This clone has ten or more counts. The V gene is TRBV30, the J gene TRBJ1-1; D not resolved. Germline CDR1 is GTSNPN and CDR2 is SVGIG (reference sequence). V was trimmed by 2 bases and J by 3 bases, leaving 10 bases between them. The CDR3 loop spans 13 amino acids. CDR3 in DNA: TGTGCCTGGAGTCCCCGTAGGGACACTGAAGCTTTCTTT. Translated, it gives CAWSPRRDTEAFF.

This clone was picked up a small number of times. J is TRBJ2-7 and V is TRBV7-2; TRBD2 is a possible D gene (7 bases). The V gene lost 5 bases and the J gene lost 9 bases, with 20 bases spanning the gap. Germline CDR1 reads SGHTA; CDR2 reads FQGNSA. This CDR3 region has 14 residues. CDR3 sequence reads: CASSPSGGGWAQYF. In DNA, the CDR3 is TGTGCCAGCAGCCCCTCGGGGGGCGGGTGGGCGCAGTACTTC.

The V call is TRBV30, the J call TRBJ2-7; 7 bases map to TRBD1. The CDR3 has 13 residues. The V and J ends lost 7 bases and 3 bases, in that order; junction bases with no gene match: 9. From germline, CDR1 is GTSNPN and CDR2 SVGIG (reference sequence). CDR3 residues: CASRQGQSYEQYF. As DNA, the CDR3 is TGTGCCTCCCGACAGGGACAGAGCTACGAGCAGTACTTC.

In its sample, this clone was seen a few times. For the CDR3, the DNA is TGTGCCAGCAGTTACCGTCACATAAACTATGGCTACACCTTC. Translating gives CASSYRHINYGYTF. The V gene is TRBV6-5, the J gene TRBJ1-2, with D uncertain. The ends were cut back, 2 bases at V and 2 bases at J, with 9 bases in the middle. The V gene's germline CDR1 is MNHEY and CDR2 SVGAGI. This CDR3 contains 14 residues.

This chain links TRBV5-4 with TRBJ1-2; a weak D match, TRBD1 (6 bases). The CDR3 length is 13 residues. Germline-derived CDR1 and CDR2 are SGHNT and YYREEE (reference sequence). Trimming left V 1 base short and J 5 bases short, with 9 bases between. This CDR3 is CASSLPGTYGYTF. The CDR3 DNA sequence: TGTGCCAGCAGCTTGCCCGGGACATATGGCTACACCTTC.

This clone appeared a few times. The chain joins TRBV6-2 or TRBV6-3 to TRBJ2-1; 10 bases line up with TRBD1. Germline-derived CDR1 and CDR2 are MNHEY and SVGEGT. V shed 4 bases, J shed 5 bases, and the junction held 5 bases outside the gene matches. There are 15 residues in the CDR3. The CDR3 reads CASSSRQGAHNEQFF. The CDR3, as DNA: TGTGCCAGCAGTTCCCGACAGGGGGCCCACAATGAGCAGTTCTTC.